This entry lists 21 T cell receptor beta chains sequenced from one sample in a study of CD8 T cells in Susac syndrome. With random hexamers, roughly 0.45 to 1 ug RNA was reverse transcribed. Each CDR3 protein gets one entry after TCRdb re-called the immunoSEQ multiplex PCR reads with MiXCR. The sample shows some 300,000 distinct CDR3 sequences, approximately 85% of them seen only once. Sequenced sample: CD8+ T cells from PBMCs. The origin of the receptors is a human donor with multiple sclerosis.

The J gene is TRBJ1-4, the V gene TRBV6-5; D perhaps matches TRBD1 (5 bases). V shed 2 bases and J shed 2 bases, with 12 bases lying between them. Germline CDR1 and CDR2: MNHEY and SVGAGI. The CDR3 is 16 residues long. The CDR3 region has the DNA TGTGCCAGCAGTTACCTGGCTGGGGGTACTAATGAAAAACTGTTTTTT. Protein product: CASSYLAGGTNEKLFF.

V usage is TRBV20-1 and J usage is TRBJ2-5; 11 nucleotides match TRBD2. J gave up 3 bases and V 7 bases, and 10 bases lay outside the gene matches. The CDR3 runs to 15 residues. The V gene's germline CDR1 is DFQATT and CDR2 SNEGSKA (reference sequence). CDR3 protein: CSVRGTSGREETQYF. CDR3 DNA: TGCAGTGTACGAGGCACTAGCGGGAGAGAAGAGACCCAGTACTTC.

This sequence joins TRBV30 and TRBJ1-2, with D tentatively TRBD1 (5 bases). The CDR3 has 13 residues. CDR1 GTSNPN and CDR2 SVGIG come from the germline V gene (reference sequence). V was pared by 1 base and J by 5 bases, with 11 bases between. For the CDR3, the DNA is TGTGCCTGGAGTGCAGGGATCTATTATGGCTACACCTTC. Its translation: CAWSAGIYYGYTF.

This clonotype occurred once. One end of the junction does not line up with germline, which may come from a read error. The chain joins TRBV6-5 to TRBJ2-1, with unresolved D. In germline, CDR1 is MNHEY, CDR2 SVGAGI. This CDR3 comprises 14 residues. This chain's CDR3 is CAGRSIGHYNEQFF. The CDR3 DNA sequence: TGTGCCGGCAGATCAATCGGGCACTACAATGAGCAGTTCTTC.

This clonotype was seen only once. The chain recombines TRBV4-1 with TRBJ1-5; maybe TRBD1 (5 bases). The CDR3 is 15 amino acids. Between the trimmed V and J ends, which lost 4 bases and 6 bases, there was a span of 16 bases. Germline V CDR1 and CDR2: MGHRA, YSYEKL. CDR3 nucleotides: TGCGCCAGCAGCCGGGGGGTGGAGGGCGGTCAGCCCCAGCATTTT. It yields the protein CASSRGVEGGQPQHF.

The chain recombines TRBV11-2 with TRBJ1-2, with 7 bases lining up with TRBD1. V dropped 2 bases and J dropped 4; count of bases not matched to a gene: 7. Germline CDR1 and CDR2: SGHAT and FQNNGV. The CDR3 runs to 15 residues. The DNA of the CDR3 is TGTGCCAGCAGCTTAACCGGGACAGAGGGCTATGGCTACACCTTC. Protein product: CASSLTGTEGYGYTF. Full variable domain (missing parts from reference TRBV11-2 and TRBJ1-2): EAGVAQSPRYKIIEKRQSVAFWCNPISGHATLYWYQQILGQGPKLLIQFQNNGVVDDSQLPKDRFSAERLKGVDSTLKIQPAKLEDSAVYLCASSLTGTEGYGYTFGSGTRLTVV.

The chain joins TRBV15 to TRBJ2-2; 8 bases fit TRBD2. V was clipped by 0 bases and J by 8 bases; unmatched bases: 8. The CDR3 is 16 residues long. Germline V gene sequence: CDR1 LNHNV, CDR2 YYDKDF (reference sequence). The CDR3 bases are TGTGCCACCAGCAGAGAACGGGAGGGTGGAAGGGGGGAGCTGTTTTTT. This codes for CATSREREGGRGELFF.

This clonotype was recorded a few times. J is TRBJ1-1 and V is TRBV11-2; the D gene is possibly TRBD1 (5 bases). The CDR3 extends over 15 amino acids. V was clipped by 0 bases and J by 3 bases, with 11 bases between them. Germline CDR1 is SGHAT and CDR2 is FQNNGV. This CDR3 is CASSLEGVGYTEAFF. CDR3 in DNA: TGTGCCAGCAGCTTAGAAGGGGTCGGATACACTGAAGCTTTCTTT. Using reference TRBV11-2 and TRBJ1-1 for the parts outside the CDR3, the full variable domain is EAGVAQSPRYKIIEKRQSVAFWCNPISGHATLYWYQQILGQGPKLLIQFQNNGVVDDSQLPKDRFSAERLKGVDSTLKIQPAKLEDSAVYLCASSLEGVGYTEAFFGQGTRLTVV.

The chain combines TRBV30 with TRBJ2-2, with D perhaps matching TRBD2 (6 bases). The germline gives CDR1 GTSNPN, CDR2 SVGIG (reference sequence). V gave up 5 bases and J gave up 3 bases, with 10 bases separating them. The CDR3 extends over 13 amino acids. CDR3 loop: CAWEGTYTGELFF. As DNA, the CDR3 is TGTGCCTGGGAAGGGACTTACACCGGGGAGCTGTTTTTT.

This chain links TRBV29-1 with TRBJ2-7; the D gene is possibly TRBD2 (5 bases). The CDR3 is 13 residues long. Trimming took off 4 bases at V and 1 base at J, with 11 bases between the two ends. Germline V gene data show CDR1 as SQVTM and CDR2 as ANQGSEA. CDR3 sequence reads: CSVGPGSSYEQYF. Here the CDR3 DNA reads TGCAGCGTTGGACCGGGAAGTTCCTACGAGCAGTACTTC.

The rearrangement uses TRBV4-3 and TRBJ2-1; possibly TRBD2 for D (5 bases). The CDR3 loop spans 17 amino acids. Between the trimmed V and J ends, which lost 4 bases and 4 bases, there was a span of 20 bases. Germline CDR1 reads LGHNA; CDR2 reads YSLEER. The CDR3 protein is CASSRDRGNWVYNEQFF. Written as DNA, the CDR3 is TGCGCCAGCAGCCGCGACCGGGGAAATTGGGTATACAATGAGCAGTTCTTC.

This clonotype has only a few counts. J is TRBJ2-1 and V is TRBV7-9; 9 nucleotides agree with TRBD1. Germline-derived CDR1 and CDR2 are SEHNR and FQNEAQ (reference sequence). The CDR3 extends over 16 amino acids. V dropped 5 bases and J dropped 5; count of bases not matched to a gene: 10. The CDR3 DNA sequence: TGTGCCAGCAGCATTATGACAGGGGGAATTGACAATGAGCAGTTCTTC. This sequence encodes CASSIMTGGIDNEQFF.

V gene TRBV28 combines with J gene TRBJ2-1, with 7 bases identical to TRBD2. J gave up 6 bases and V 7 bases, and 12 bases lay outside the gene matches. The germline V gene has CDR1 MDHEN and CDR2 SYDVKM. The CDR3 consists of 15 residues. In DNA, the CDR3 is TGTGCCAGCACCCTTCTCAGACTAGCCGGCAATGAGCAGTTCTTC. Protein: CASTLLRLAGNEQFF. Full variable domain (outside the CDR3, taken from reference TRBV28 and TRBJ2-1): DVKVTQSSRYLVKRTGEKVFLECVQDMDHENMFWYRQDPGLGLRLIYFSYDVKMKEKGDIPEGYSVSREKKERFSLILESASTNQTSMYLCASTLLRLAGNEQFFGPGTRLTVL.

The chain is built from TRBV5-1 and TRBJ2-1, with 8 nucleotides matching TRBD1. From germline, CDR1 is SGHRS and CDR2 YFSETQ. This CDR3 comprises 16 residues. Unmatched junction bases numbered 9, after V lost 1 base and J lost 6 bases. The CDR3 DNA reads as TGCGCCAGCAGCTTGCTCCCGGACAGGGTGAGCAATGAGCAGTTCTTC. Translating it yields CASSLLPDRVSNEQFF.

This chain joins TRBV19 and TRBJ2-1; the D gene could be TRBD1 or TRBD2 (5 bases each). CDR3 length: 16 amino acids. V was pared by 5 bases and J by 10 bases, with 24 bases between. Germline V gene data show CDR1 as LNHDA and CDR2 as SQIVND (reference sequence). Here the CDR3 reads CASSRYTGTPPIEQFF. As DNA, the CDR3 is TGTGCCAGTAGTCGTTATACCGGGACCCCTCCCATCGAGCAGTTCTTC.

V is TRBV30 and J is TRBJ2-7, with 10 nucleotides matching TRBD2. Germline V gene sequence: CDR1 GTSNPN, CDR2 SVGIG (reference sequence). Unmatched junction bases numbered 10, after V lost 5 bases and J lost 0 bases. The CDR3 has 16 amino acids. CDR3 sequence: CAWRPGTSESSYEQYF. CDR3 sequence (DNA): TGTGCCTGGCGACCCGGGACTAGCGAGAGCTCCTACGAGCAGTACTTC.

The chain links TRBV5-1 to TRBJ2-1, with 11 nucleotides matching TRBD1. V shed 4 bases, J shed 7 bases, and the junction held 10 bases outside the gene matches. The CDR3 consists of 16 residues. Germline V CDR1 and CDR2: SGHRS, YFSETQ. In DNA form, the CDR3 reads TGCGCCAGCAGCATCGCCGGGACAGGGGGATGGAATGAGCAGTTCTTC. This translates into CASSIAGTGGWNEQFF.

The rearrangement joins TRBV7-8 to TRBJ2-1, with D perhaps matching TRBD2 (6 bases). The germline gives CDR1 SGHVS, CDR2 FQNEAQ. The V gene lost 5 bases and the J gene lost 5 bases, with 22 bases spanning the gap. CDR3 length equals 17 residues. CDR3 bases: TGTGCCAGCAGCCTCGAAACGGGGGAGAGACTTAACAATGAGCAGTTCTTC. It translates to CASSLETGERLNNEQFF.

This sequence joins TRBV9 and TRBJ2-1, with unresolved D. The V gene lost 0 bases and the J gene lost 4 bases, with 11 bases spanning the gap. Germline CDR1 SGDLS, CDR2 YYNGEE. The CDR3 runs 15 residues. Here the CDR3 reads CASSVEGRGYNEQFF. For the CDR3, the DNA is TGTGCCAGCAGCGTAGAAGGGCGAGGATACAATGAGCAGTTCTTC.

The DNA of the CDR3 is TGTGCCAGCAGCCAGGCGGGGGTCGGCTACGAGCAGTACTTC. It encodes CASSQAGVGYEQYF. The rearrangement uses TRBV9 and TRBJ2-7, with 7 bases identical to TRBD2. The CDR3 extends over 14 amino acids. CDR1 is SGDLS and CDR2 is YYNGEE in the germline V gene. J lost 3 bases, V lost 4 bases, and 7 bases had no gene match.

The CDR3 DNA follows: TGTGCCAGCCGCGGGGTTTTCTACGAGCAGTACTTC. Protein sequence: CASRGVFYEQYF. The chain carries TRBV11-2 and TRBJ2-7; D may be TRBD2 (6 bases). V was pared by 8 bases and J by 3 bases, with 11 bases between. The CDR3 runs to 12 residues. In germline, CDR1 is SGHAT, CDR2 FQNNGV.